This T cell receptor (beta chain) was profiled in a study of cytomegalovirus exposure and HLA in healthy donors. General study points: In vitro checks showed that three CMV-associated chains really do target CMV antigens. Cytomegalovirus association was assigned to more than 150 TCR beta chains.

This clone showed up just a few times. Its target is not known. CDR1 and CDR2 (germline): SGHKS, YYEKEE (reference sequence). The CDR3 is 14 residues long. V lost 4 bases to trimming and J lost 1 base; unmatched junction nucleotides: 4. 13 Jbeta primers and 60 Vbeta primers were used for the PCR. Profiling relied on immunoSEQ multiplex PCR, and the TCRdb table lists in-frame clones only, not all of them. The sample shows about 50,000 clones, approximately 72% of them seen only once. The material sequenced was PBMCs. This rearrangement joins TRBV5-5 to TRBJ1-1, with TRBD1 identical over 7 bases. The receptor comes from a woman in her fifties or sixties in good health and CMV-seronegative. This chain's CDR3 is CASSPRQGNTEAFF. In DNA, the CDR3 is TGTGCCAGCAGCCCACGACAGGGGAACACTGAAGCTTTCTTT.